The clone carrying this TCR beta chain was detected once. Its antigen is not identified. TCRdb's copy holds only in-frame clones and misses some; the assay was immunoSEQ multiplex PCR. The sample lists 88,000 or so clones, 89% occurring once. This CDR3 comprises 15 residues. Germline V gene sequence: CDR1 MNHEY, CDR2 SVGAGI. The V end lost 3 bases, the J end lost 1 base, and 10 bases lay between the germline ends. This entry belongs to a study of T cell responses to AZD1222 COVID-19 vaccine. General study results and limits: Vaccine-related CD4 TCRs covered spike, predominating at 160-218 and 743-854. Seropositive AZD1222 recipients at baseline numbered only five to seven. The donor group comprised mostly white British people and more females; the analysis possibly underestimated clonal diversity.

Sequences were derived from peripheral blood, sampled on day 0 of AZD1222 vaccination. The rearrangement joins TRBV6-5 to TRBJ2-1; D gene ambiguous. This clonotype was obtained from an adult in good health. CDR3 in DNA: TGTGCCAGCAGTTATATGCCAGCTTCCTACAATGAGCAGTTCTTC. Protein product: CASSYMPASYNEQFF.